Shown below are 17 T cell receptor beta chains from a single sample sequenced in a study of CD8+CD57+ T cells in acquired aplastic anemia. TCR beta VDJ and CDR3 were profiled, and genomic DNA was the template. TCRdb passed the reads through MiXCR, listing each CDR3 protein once. The sample carries 170,000 or so distinct CDR3 sequences, around half recorded once. Only patients with CD8+CD57+ cell expansion on flow cytometry were chosen for sequencing. Sequenced: sorted CD4+, CD8+, or CD8+CD57+ T cells (not recorded which) from PBMCs. The receptors were gathered from a human donor with aplastic anemia.

V and J are TRBV24-1 and TRBJ2-7; D may be TRBD1 or TRBD2 (5 bases each). Trimming stripped 5 bases from V and 4 bases from J, with 11 bases between. Per germline, CDR1 KGHDR and CDR2 SFDVKD. There are 13 residues in the CDR3. CDR3 bases: TGTGCCACCAGTGCTGGGGGACGTTACGAGCAGTACTTC. Its protein product is CATSAGGRYEQYF.

The gene calls are TRBV20-1 and TRBJ2-5; 14 positions agree with TRBD2. The CDR3 totals 13 residues. From germline, CDR1 is DFQATT and CDR2 SNEGSKA (reference sequence). Germline trimming cut 6 bases from V and 4 bases from J; bases unmatched to any gene: 1. CDR3 sequence reads: CSAGTSGRETQYF. CDR3 sequence (DNA): TGCAGTGCCGGGACTAGCGGGAGAGAGACCCAGTACTTC.

The chain employs TRBV7-3 and TRBJ1-1; TRBD1 matches 8 bases. The J segment lost 3 bases and the V segment lost 4 bases, leaving 4 bases of the junction unmatched. CDR1 SGHTA and CDR2 FQGTGA come from the germline V gene. The CDR3 loop spans 14 amino acids. CDR3 sequence (DNA): TGTGCCAGCAGCTACGGACAGGGTGACACTGAAGCTTTCTTT. It codes for CASSYGQGDTEAFF.

This clonotype was counted many times. The chain employs TRBV10-2 and TRBJ2-1; 12 nucleotides line up with TRBD1. Germline loops: CDR1 WSHSY, CDR2 SAAADI. V lost 0 bases and J lost 8; bases outside the gene matches: 8. CDR3 length: 17 residues. In DNA, the CDR3 is TGCGCCAGCAGTGAGTCGTCCCCGGGACAGGGGGCTGATGAGCAGTTCTTC. This translates into CASSESSPGQGADEQFF.

Remarks on this clonotype: Given a much more abundant clone one base away, this may be a read error. The CDR3 is CNALGARGLNQPQHF. In DNA form, the CDR3 reads TGCAATGCCCTTGGGGCCAGGGGGCTCAATCAGCCCCAGCATTTT. V usage is TRBV20-1 and J usage is TRBJ1-5; 8 nucleotides match TRBD1. This CDR3 region has 15 residues. Germline assignment: CDR1 DFQATT and CDR2 SNEGSKA (reference sequence).

The rearrangement uses TRBV4-2 and TRBJ2-7; D possibly uses TRBD1 or TRBD2 (6 bases each). The CDR3 contains 16 residues. V dropped 4 bases and J dropped 0 bases, with 16 bases sitting between them. Germline CDR1 LGHNA, CDR2 YNFKEQ. CDR3 protein: CASSPQGGQSSYEQYF. In DNA form, the CDR3 reads TGTGCCAGCAGCCCGCAGGGAGGACAGAGCTCCTACGAGCAGTACTTC.

This clonotype was observed a few times. The rearrangement links TRBV27 to TRBJ2-2; the D gene is possibly TRBD1 (5 bases). Per germline, CDR1 MNHEY and CDR2 SMNVEV (reference sequence). Trimming took 4 bases from V and 4 from J, leaving 10 bases between them. The CDR3 is 14 amino acids. This CDR3 reads CASSSTDPTGELFF. CDR3 coding DNA: TGTGCCAGCAGTTCGACAGACCCCACCGGGGAGCTGTTTTTT.

V usage is TRBV20-1 and J usage is TRBJ1-3, with 8 bases aligning to TRBD1. CDR1 and CDR2 (germline): DFQATT, SNEGSKA (reference sequence). This CDR3 is 14 amino acids long. Germline trimming cut 0 bases from V and 4 bases from J; bases unmatched to any gene: 2. DNA of the CDR3: TGCAGTGCTAGAGATCGGGACAGGGGAAACACCATATATTTT. Translated, it gives CSARDRDRGNTIYF.

The J gene is TRBJ2-2, the V gene TRBV6-1; either TRBD1 or TRBD2 may fit D (5 bases each). Germline CDR1 is MNHNS and CDR2 is SASEGT. V lost 7 bases and J lost 2, with 20 bases in between. The CDR3 spans 17 residues. The DNA for the CDR3 is TGTGCCAGCACTGGGGGAAGATTACGGCTTAACACCGGGGAGCTGTTTTTT. This codes for CASTGGRLRLNTGELFF.

At least ten counts were recorded for this clonotype. V gene TRBV19 combines with J gene TRBJ2-3; 7 positions match TRBD2. The germline gives CDR1 LNHDA, CDR2 SQIVND (reference sequence). This CDR3 spans 15 amino acids. V dropped 3 bases and J dropped 2; count of bases not matched to a gene: 5. The CDR3 DNA reads TGTGCCAGTAGTATTCCTAGCGGCAACACAGATACGCAGTATTTT. Translation: CASSIPSGNTDTQYF.

Of note for this clonotype: A junction boundary mismatches the germline segment, possibly from a read error. The genes are TRBV7-7 and TRBJ2-7, with 7 bases matching TRBD1. Germline loops: CDR1 SSHAT, CDR2 FNYEAQ (reference sequence). The CDR3 spans 15 residues. CDR3 in amino acids: CASSPCRQGSYEQYF. The CDR3 DNA reads as TGTGCTAGCAGCCCCTGCAGACAGGGCTCCTACGAGCAGTACTTC.

This chain connects TRBV7-6 to TRBJ2-5; the D gene is possibly TRBD2 (6 bases). Germline loops: CDR1 SGHVS, CDR2 FNYEAQ. Trimming shortened V by 2 bases and J by 3 bases, and 10 bases separated the two germline ends. This CDR3 comprises 14 residues. CDR3 in amino acids: CASSLRASEETQYF. The CDR3 DNA follows: TGTGCCAGCAGCTTACGGGCTAGCGAAGAGACCCAGTACTTC.

As to this clonotype: This may be a read error, as it is one base from a much larger clone. The chain recombines TRBV12-3 or TRBV12-4 with TRBJ2-6; 9 bases line up with TRBD1. After removal of 5 bases from V and 4 bases from J, the junction contained 12 bases not matched to a gene. The CDR3 is 18 amino acids. This chain's CDR3 is CASSTGQGAQGGANVLTF. Here the CDR3 DNA reads TGTGCCAGCAGTACGGGACAGGGCGCCCAAGGAGGGGCCAACGTCCTGACTTTC.

The gene calls are TRBV25-1 and TRBJ2-2, with D possibly matching TRBD1 (5 bases). The V gene's germline CDR1 is MGHDK and CDR2 SYGVNS. Deletions cut 2 bases from V and 6 bases from J, with 7 bases between. The CDR3 length is 13 residues. CDR3 coding DNA: TGTGCCAGCAGTGAACAGGGATCCGGGGAGCTGTTTTTT. The encoded protein is CASSEQGSGELFF.

The chain carries TRBV5-6 and TRBJ2-7; TRBD1 matches at 8 bases. Unmatched junction bases numbered 8, after V lost 5 bases and J lost 1 base. Per germline, CDR1 SGHDT and CDR2 YYEEEE. The CDR3 length is 15 residues. The CDR3 bases are TGTGCCAGCAGTGGTGTGACAGGGGCATCCTACGAGCAGTACTTC. Its translation: CASSGVTGASYEQYF.

This clonotype showed up just once. The junction shows a germline mismatch at one end, possibly a read error. The rearrangement joins TRBV10-3 to TRBJ2-5; D not certain. The germline V gene encodes CDR1 ENHRY and CDR2 SYGVKD. This CDR3 contains 12 residues. CDR3 residues: CASSQYQETQYF. In DNA form, the CDR3 reads TGTGCCAGCAGTCAATATCAAGAGACCCAGTACTTC.

The V gene is TRBV7-8, the J gene TRBJ2-1; 8 bases are shared with TRBD2. Germline CDR1 SGHVS, CDR2 FQNEAQ. The CDR3 length is 15 residues. V shed 3 bases and J 8 bases; nucleotides not matched to a gene: 9. CDR3 sequence (DNA): TGTGCCAGCAGCTTGACGGGAGGGCCGTCCGATGAGCAGTTCTTC. It yields the protein CASSLTGGPSDEQFF.